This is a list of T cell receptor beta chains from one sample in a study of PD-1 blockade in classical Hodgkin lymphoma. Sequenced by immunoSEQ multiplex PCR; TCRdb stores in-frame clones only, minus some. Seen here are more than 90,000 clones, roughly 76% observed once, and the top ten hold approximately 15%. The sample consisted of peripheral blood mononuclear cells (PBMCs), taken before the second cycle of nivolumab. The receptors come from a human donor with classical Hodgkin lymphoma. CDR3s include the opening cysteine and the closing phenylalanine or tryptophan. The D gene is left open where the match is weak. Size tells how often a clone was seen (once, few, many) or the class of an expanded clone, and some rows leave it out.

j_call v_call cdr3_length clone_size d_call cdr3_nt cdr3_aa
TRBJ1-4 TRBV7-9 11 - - TGTGCCAGCAGCGTGGGCGAAAAACTGTTTTTT CASSVGEKLFF
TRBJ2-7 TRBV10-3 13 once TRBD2 TGTGCCATCTCGGCGGGGGGTATCTACGAGCAGTACTTC CAISAGGIYEQYF
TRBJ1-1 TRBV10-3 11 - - TGTGCCATCAGTGATGGGGGCCCCGCTTTCTTT CAISDGGPAFF
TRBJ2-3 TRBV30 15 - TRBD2 TGTGCCTGGAGTGCCCTAGCGGGAGTGGGGGATACGCAGTATTTT CAWSALAGVGDTQYF
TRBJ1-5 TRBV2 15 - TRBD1 TGTGCCAGCAGTGAAGATGGACAGGGCTATCAGCCCCAGCATTTT CASSEDGQGYQPQHF
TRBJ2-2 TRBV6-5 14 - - TGTGCCAGCAATCCCCAGGGGGGCACCGGGGAGCTGTTTTTT CASNPQGGTGELFF
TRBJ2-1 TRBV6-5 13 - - TGTGCCAGCAGGGAGACTAGGGCGCGGGAGCAGTTCTTC CASRETRAREQFF
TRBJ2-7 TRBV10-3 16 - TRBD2 TGTGCCATCACCCCGACCGGGACTAGCGAGGCCTACGAGCAGTACTTC CAITPTGTSEAYEQYF
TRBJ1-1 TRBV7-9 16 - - TGTGCCAGCACCCTAGCGGCGGGGGCCGACCCCACTGAAGCTTTCTTT CASTLAAGADPTEAFF
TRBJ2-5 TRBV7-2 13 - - TGTGCCAGCAGCATAGGGGGGCCGCAGACCCAGTACTTC CASSIGGPQTQYF
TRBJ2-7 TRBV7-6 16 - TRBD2 TGTGCCAGCAGCCTGGGGCTCGCGGGAGGGCCTGGGGAGCAGTACTTC CASSLGLAGGPGEQYF
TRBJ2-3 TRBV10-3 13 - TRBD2 TGTGCCGCAGCGGGAGACGGCGCAGATACGCAGTATTTT CAAAGDGADTQYF
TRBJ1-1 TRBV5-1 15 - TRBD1 TGCGCCAGCAGCTTGGTTGGGACAGCGAACACTGAAGCTTTCTTT CASSLVGTANTEAFF
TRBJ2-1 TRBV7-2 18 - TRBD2 TGTGCCAGCAGCCCCCGAAGGCCTCTAGCGGGACACCCCAATGAGCAGTTCTTC CASSPRRPLAGHPNEQFF
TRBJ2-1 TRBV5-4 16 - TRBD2 TGTGCCAGCAGCACACTAGCGGGGGCCGCCAACAATGAGCAGTTCTTC CASSTLAGAANNEQFF
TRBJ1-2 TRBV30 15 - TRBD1 TGTGCCTGGAGTCCCCCGGACAGGGGGCGCCTGGGCTACACCTTC CAWSPPDRGRLGYTF
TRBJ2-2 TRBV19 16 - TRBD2 TGTGCCAGTAGTATAAAGACTAGCGGATACACCGGGGAGCTGTTTTTT CASSIKTSGYTGELFF
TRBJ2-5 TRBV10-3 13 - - TGTGCCATCAGTGAGTACAAGGGCGAGACCCAGTACTTC CAISEYKGETQYF
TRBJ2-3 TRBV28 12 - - TGTGCCAGCAACCCAGGCACAGATACGCAGTATTTT CASNPGTDTQYF
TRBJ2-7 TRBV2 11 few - TGTGCCAGCAGGCCCGCTTACGAGCAGTACTTC CASRPAYEQYF
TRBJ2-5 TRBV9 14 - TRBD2 TGTGCCAGCAGCGGAGGACTAGCAGAGGAGACCCAGTACTTC CASSGGLAEETQYF
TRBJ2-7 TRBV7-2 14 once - TGTGCCAGCAGCGCGTTCGCATCCTCCTACGAGCAGTACTTC CASSAFASSYEQYF